This T cell receptor (beta chain) was sequenced during a study of T cell responses to AZD1222 COVID-19 vaccine (dated by TCRdb to the early 2020s). Context from the whole study: AZD1222 recipients with second doses at about 4 weeks or about 12 weeks were pooled, because spike-specific TCR depth and breadth did not differ between schedules. Trial participants were enrolled by age into 18-55, 56-69 and 70-plus year subgroups, with about 150, 27 and 61 TCR-sequenced participants respectively. TCR sequencing was performed for 230 to 250 trial participants, of whom some 200 were given two doses of AZD1222 and some 25 were given two doses of MenACWY control vaccine.

The CDR3, from cysteine to phenylalanine, totals 14 residues. The only DNA kept is the CDR3, 42 bases in frame from the first base. CDR1 and CDR2, per the germline V gene (reference sequence), are SEHNR and FQNEAQ. V loses 6 bases of germline sequence and J loses 0 bases, and the interval between the two ends is 12 bases. The CDR3 regions of human TCRbeta chains were analyzed by immunosequencing. On the study's bioinformatics: Repertoire TCRs were checked for matches against a reference library of SARS-CoV-2-specific TCRs that had been generated using the MIRA antigen-specificity platform. Breadth was defined as the fraction of unique TCRs that were SARS-CoV-2-associated. Depth was defined as the fraction of total T cells that were SARS-CoV-2-associated. Using the MIRA data, each spike-specific TCR was assigned both to the spike region to which the TCR was reactive and to a CD4 or CD8 class. Log10-transformed breadth and depth values were compared by one-way ANOVA with Sidak's multiple comparisons tests. Here the immuneACCESS table is served through TCRdb, limited to in-frame sequences with V and J called. Missing clones are a known gap in these copies; in checked studies unresolved V genes cover under half, and the rest lacks a known reason. Clone size and the V and J calls come from that table; the DNA yielded D and trimming. The sample includes roughly 100,000 clones, with around 76% observed a single time. About 5% of the sample belongs to the ten largest clones.

The sample's time point, from its label and the paper: baseline before first vaccination. Vaccinee samples were obtained from the UK trials COV001 and COV002, which included a single-blind randomized controlled phase 2/3 trial of AZD1222 (ChAdOx1 nCoV-19) in healthy adults. For TCRbeta chain sequencing, PBMC samples were collected from trial participants at day 0 and at day 28 after the second dose. Study-wide conclusions, independent of this receptor: After two AZD1222 doses, both the breadth and the depth of spike-specific TCRs were significantly higher than at day 0 and than in MenACWY recipients. In the small 56-69-year group, the increase in depth fell short of significance, most likely because of low power. Reportedly, almost half of the unique spike-specific TCRs recognized epitopes lying outside the regions that are mutated in the B.1.351 and B.1.1.7 variants. Only 5 to 7 AZD1222 recipients were SARS-CoV-2 seropositive at baseline, limiting conclusions about previously exposed vaccinees. The whole spike protein was spanned by vaccine-associated CD4 TCRs, and dominant responses were seen in regions 160-218 and 743-854. Because no day 14 peak-response samples were available, the repertoires could be characterized only after the peak T cell response. Most participants were white British and females outnumbered males, and the authors suggested that clonal diversity may have been underestimated.

Remarks on this clone: The antigen this receptor binds is unknown. Base qualities were left out, and no much larger clone turns up one base away.

The chain is encoded by TRBV7-9 joined to TRBJ2-7, with the D segment identity uncertain. This TCR was recovered from an adult in good health. The specimen was peripheral blood, collected on day 0 of AZD1222 vaccination. In nucleotides, the sequence is TGTGCCAGCAGTTTTACCTCCCTCTCCTACGAGCAGTACTTC. Translated, it reads CASSFTSLSYEQYF.